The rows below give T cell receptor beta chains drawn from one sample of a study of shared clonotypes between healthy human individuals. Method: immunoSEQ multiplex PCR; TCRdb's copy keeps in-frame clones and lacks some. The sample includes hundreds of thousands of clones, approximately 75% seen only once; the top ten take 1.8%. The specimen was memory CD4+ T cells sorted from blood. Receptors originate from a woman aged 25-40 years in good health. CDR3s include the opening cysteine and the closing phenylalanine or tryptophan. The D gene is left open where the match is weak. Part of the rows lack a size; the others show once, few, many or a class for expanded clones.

TGTGCCAGCTCACCCGGACTAGCGGGATTCACCGGGGAGCTGTTTTTT,CASSPGLAGFTGELFF,TRBD2,NA,TRBJ2-2,TRBV18
TGTGCCAGCCGACCCCTTTGGATTCAGGGGCCGATCTATGGCTACACCTTC,CASRPLWIQGPIYGYTF,NA,few,TRBJ1-2,TRBV28
TGTGCCAGCAGCGTAGAAGTGCAGGGGGCAGGGGGCGAGCAGTACTTC,CASSVEVQGAGGEQYF,TRBD1,NA,TRBJ2-7,TRBV9
TGTGCCAGCGCTTGGTACGAGCAGTACTTC,CASAWYEQYF,NA,NA,TRBJ2-7,TRBV2
TGTGCCAGCAAAGAGGGTTGGGGCACAGATACGCAGTATTTT,CASKEGWGTDTQYF,NA,NA,TRBJ2-3,TRBV6-1
TGTGCCAGCACGAGGTCAGGGAGGTTTGAAGCTTTCTTT,CASTRSGRFEAFF,NA,NA,TRBJ1-1,TRBV28
TGCGCCAGCAGCTTTTCGACTAGCGCCTACAATGAGCAGTTCTTC,CASSFSTSAYNEQFF,TRBD2,NA,TRBJ2-1,TRBV5-1
TGTGCCGGGAAGGGACTAGCGTTCACCGGGGAGCTGTTTTTT,CAGKGLAFTGELFF,TRBD2,few,TRBJ2-2,TRBV30
TGCGCCAGTGGGGACGGCAGTGCAACTAATGAAAAACTGTTTTTT,CASGDGSATNEKLFF,NA,NA,TRBJ1-4,TRBV5-1
TGCGCCAGCAGCTTGGACGGGGATGGCTACACCTTC,CASSLDGDGYTF,NA,NA,TRBJ1-2,TRBV5-1
TGCGCCAGCAGCCTGAACACCGGGGAGCTGTTTTTT,CASSLNTGELFF,NA,few,TRBJ2-2,TRBV5-1
TGCGCCAGCAGCTTGGTGACAGCCCCTGAAGGAACAGATACGCAGTATTTT,CASSLVTAPEGTDTQYF,NA,NA,TRBJ2-3,TRBV5-1
TGTGCCAGCAGCTTAACGGGTCCCCAAAACACCGGGGAGCTGTTTTTT,CASSLTGPQNTGELFF,NA,few,TRBJ2-2,TRBV7-3
TGTGCCAGCAGCCAAGATGTGCTCCGCGGTGGCTACACCTTC,CASSQDVLRGGYTF,NA,NA,TRBJ1-2,TRBV4-2
TGTGCCAGCAGTTCTTGGGCGAAAACTAAAAACATTCAGTACTTC,CASSSWAKTKNIQYF,NA,few,TRBJ2-4,TRBV28
TGTGCCAGCAGCTTTGGGATGGGACTCACACCATTCAATGAGCAGTTCTTC,CASSFGMGLTPFNEQFF,NA,NA,TRBJ2-1,TRBV7-9
TGTGCCAGCAGCAAAGGGTGGGAAAGGACCGAAGCTTTCTTT,CASSKGWERTEAFF,NA,NA,TRBJ1-1,TRBV21-1
TGTGCCAGCAGTCCCTGGCGGATGAGGGCTTTCTTT,CASSPWRMRAFF,NA,NA,TRBJ1-1,TRBV28
TGTGCCAGCAGCTCCGGACAGGGGTATCAGCCCCAGCATTTT,CASSSGQGYQPQHF,TRBD1,NA,TRBJ1-5,TRBV11-2
TGTGCCAGCTCGAGTCCAGGGTTTGGAAACACCATATATTTT,CASSSPGFGNTIYF,NA,NA,TRBJ1-3,TRBV7-9
TGTGCCAGCAGTTTATTAGGGACCGGTCGTTGGGAGACCCAGTACTTC,CASSLLGTGRWETQYF,NA,NA,TRBJ2-5,TRBV27
TGTGCCATCTCACTCACGACGGGTAACACTGAAGCTTTCTTT,CAISLTTGNTEAFF,NA,NA,TRBJ1-1,TRBV6-1
TGTGCCAGCAGTGCCCAACAGTTTAATACTGGAAACACCATATATTTT,CASSAQQFNTGNTIYF,NA,few,TRBJ1-3,TRBV28
TGTGCCAGCAGCTCAAGCGGGATAACCGGGGAGCTGTTTTTT,CASSSSGITGELFF,TRBD2,NA,TRBJ2-2,TRBV6-1
TGCGCCAGCAGCTCCTCGGGACAGGGGCATTATCCTGGGGCCAACGTCCTGACTTTC,CASSSSGQGHYPGANVLTF,TRBD1,once,TRBJ2-6,TRBV5-1
TGTGCCTGGAGCACGTCAGGGTATGGCTACACCTTC,CAWSTSGYGYTF,NA,NA,TRBJ1-2,TRBV30
TGTGCCAGCACCCAAGGAGCTCAGCCCCAGCATTTT,CASTQGAQPQHF,NA,few,TRBJ1-5,TRBV7-8
TGTGCCAGCAGTTTATCCGGGGAAAAGGCTGGCTACACCTTC,CASSLSGEKAGYTF,NA,once,TRBJ1-2,TRBV27
TGTGCCAGCAGCTCGACAGGGAGGACAACTAATGAAAAACTGTTTTTT,CASSSTGRTTNEKLFF,TRBD1,NA,TRBJ1-4,TRBV7-9
TGTGCCAGCTCCGGGACACTCTCGAGCAATCAGCCCCAGCATTTT,CASSGTLSSNQPQHF,NA,NA,TRBJ1-5,TRBV18
TGCGCCAGCAGCCCTGTTTTTGGGGAGCAGTACTTC,CASSPVFGEQYF,NA,NA,TRBJ2-7,TRBV5-1
TGTGCCAGCAGTTTCCTAGTCGGAAACGCAGTGGACGAGCAGTACTTC,CASSFLVGNAVDEQYF,NA,NA,TRBJ2-7,TRBV11-2
TGTGCCAGCAGTGAATTACGTGGGGCTAGCGAGGGGGATGAGCAGTTCTTC,CASSELRGASEGDEQFF,NA,few,TRBJ2-1,TRBV6-1
TGTGCCAGCAGCCCCGGACTAGCGGGAGGCGTGCAGTACTTC,CASSPGLAGGVQYF,TRBD2,NA,TRBJ2-7,TRBV7-2
TGTGCCAGCAATTCAGGGGGCCTGAACACTGAAGCTTTCTTT,CASNSGGLNTEAFF,TRBD1,NA,TRBJ1-1,TRBV11-2
TGTGCCTGGAGTAAGGCCTTCGGGGCCTTGACCCAGTACTTC,CAWSKAFGALTQYF,NA,few,TRBJ2-5,TRBV30
TGCGCCAGCAGCGAGCTGGGGGTTCGGGATACGCAGTATTTT,CASSELGVRDTQYF,NA,NA,TRBJ2-3,TRBV5-1
TGTGCCAGCAGTGAGGTGGAGGGTTGGGAATCCTACGAGCAGTACTTC,CASSEVEGWESYEQYF,NA,NA,TRBJ2-7,TRBV6-1
TGTGCCTGGAACGAGCGGACCTACGAGCAGTACTTC,CAWNERTYEQYF,NA,NA,TRBJ2-7,TRBV30
TGTGCCAGCAGCGTAGAGGGGAGCGCCGCAGATACGCAGTATTTT,CASSVEGSAADTQYF,NA,NA,TRBJ2-3,TRBV9
TGTGCCAGCTCACCTTCCCCGGGAAACGAGCAGTTCTTC,CASSPSPGNEQFF,NA,few,TRBJ2-1,TRBV18
TGTGCAAGTCGCTCAAACACCGGGACATCTTCCTACCGTAGCAATCAGCCCCAGCATTTT,CASRSNTGTSSYRSNQPQHF,NA,NA,TRBJ1-5,TRBV12-2
TGTGCCAGCAGTTACCAGACCGGGGAGCTGTTTTTT,CASSYQTGELFF,NA,NA,TRBJ2-2,TRBV6-6
TGCAGCGTGGATGGGACGGACGAAAGTGAAGCTTTCTTT,CSVDGTDESEAFF,NA,NA,TRBJ1-1,TRBV29-1
TGCGCCAGCAGCCAATCCGGGACGACATATGGCTACACCTTC,CASSQSGTTYGYTF,NA,NA,TRBJ1-2,TRBV5-1
TGCGCCAGCAGCCAAGCGACTCAGGGCTACAATGAGCAGTTCTTC,CASSQATQGYNEQFF,NA,NA,TRBJ2-1,TRBV4-1
TGCGCCAGCAGCTTGGGACTCGAGCAGTACTTC,CASSLGLEQYF,NA,NA,TRBJ2-7,TRBV5-1
TGTGCCAGCTCACCAGAGAACCAACTAGCGGGGGTCTACAATGAGCAGTTCTTC,CASSPENQLAGVYNEQFF,TRBD2,NA,TRBJ2-1,TRBV18
TGTGCCAGCAGTTATCGACCCGGGATCTCAGATACGCAGTATTTT,CASSYRPGISDTQYF,NA,NA,TRBJ2-3,TRBV27